The 28 T cell receptor beta chains in this list originate from one sample, sequenced in a study of blood T cell repertoires in COVID-19 (dated by TCRdb to 2019 to 2021). Receptor libraries were prepared by the immunoSEQ multiplex PCR assay. Here the immuneACCESS table is served through TCRdb, limited to in-frame sequences with V and J called. Missing clones are a known gap in these copies; in checked studies unresolved V genes cover under half, and the rest lacks a known reason. The table for this sample lists some 200,000 clones; about 72% of them were counted only once. Of the sample, roughly 17% is held by the ten largest clones. Sequencing was performed on PBMCs or T cells enriched from blood (not recorded which). These receptors all come from a woman in her fifties or sixties who had recovered from COVID-19.

The chain recombines TRBV28 with TRBJ1-2; no clear D. From germline, CDR1 is MDHEN and CDR2 SYDVKM. The CDR3 spans 13 residues. Trimming left V 6 bases short and J 1 base short, with 9 bases between. The CDR3 loop reads CASRETVNYGYTF. The CDR3 coding sequence is TGTGCCAGCAGGGAGACGGTTAACTATGGCTACACCTTC.

The V gene is TRBV7-9, the J gene TRBJ2-7; no clear D. The V end lost 4 bases, the J end lost 3 bases, and 4 bases lay between the germline ends. In germline, CDR1 is SEHNR, CDR2 FQNEAQ (reference sequence). There are 11 residues in the CDR3. The CDR3 DNA sequence: TGTGCCAGCAGCTCCATCTACGAGCAGTACTTC. Protein product: CASSSIYEQYF.

The chain has TRBV7-2 and TRBJ1-6, with D tentatively TRBD1 (5 bases). Germline CDR1 is SGHTA and CDR2 is FQGNSA. The CDR3 totals 17 residues. V lost 3 bases and J 5 bases, leaving 17 bases between the germline ends. The CDR3 here is CASSFPADRPNNSPLHF. The DNA of the CDR3 is TGTGCCAGCAGCTTTCCAGCAGACAGACCCAATAATTCACCCCTCCACTTT.

V is TRBV2 and J is TRBJ1-3; tentative D call: TRBD1 (6 bases). The V and J ends lost 5 bases and 6 bases respectively, with 14 bases between them. The CDR3 is 14 amino acids. CDR1 and CDR2 from the germline V gene are SNHLY and FYNNEI. The CDR3 coding sequence is TGTGCCAGCAGTTTTCAGGGGCAGGAAAACACCATATATTTT. This translates into CASSFQGQENTIYF.

The gene calls are TRBV10-1 and TRBJ2-5; 10 bases line up with TRBD1. There are 20 residues in the CDR3. Losses at the gene ends were 10 bases for V and 0 bases for J; bases not matched to a gene: 23. Germline values: CDR1 WNHNN, CDR2 SYGVQD (reference sequence). This CDR3 reads CATQHTHRDRGYPYQETQYF. The DNA for the CDR3 is TGCGCCACCCAACACACCCATCGGGACAGGGGATACCCCTACCAAGAGACCCAGTACTTC.

The chain recombines TRBV7-9 with TRBJ1-6; TRBD1 aligns across 7 bases. V was clipped by 5 bases and J by 8 bases; unmatched bases: 6. The germline CDR1 and CDR2 sequences are SEHNR and FQNEAQ (reference sequence). The CDR3 runs to 14 residues. In nucleotides, the CDR3 is TGTGCCAGCAGCAATACAGGGGTCTATTCACCCCTCCACTTT. Amino acid sequence: CASSNTGVYSPLHF.

The rearrangement uses TRBV27 and TRBJ1-4, with D perhaps matching TRBD1 (6 bases). In germline, CDR1 is MNHEY, CDR2 SMNVEV (reference sequence). The CDR3 length is 14 residues. V was pared by 9 bases and J by 3 bases, with 14 bases between. For the CDR3, the DNA is TGTGCCAGTAGAAGGACAGTTGCTAATGAAAAACTGTTTTTT. Its translation: CASRRTVANEKLFF.

The V and J genes are TRBV20-1 and TRBJ2-1; 8 nucleotides agree with TRBD2. With 3 bases clipped from V and 8 bases from J, the junction kept 9 bases outside the gene matches. Germline V lookup: CDR1 DFQATT, CDR2 SNEGSKA (reference sequence). The CDR3 covers 14 residues. CDR3 sequence: CSASGLAGIYEQFF. For the CDR3, the DNA is TGCAGTGCTAGTGGGTTAGCGGGGATCTATGAGCAGTTCTTC.

V and J are TRBV12-5 and TRBJ2-5; 9 bases match TRBD1. Trimming cost V 6 bases and J 2 bases; bases outside gene matches: 1. The CDR3 spans 13 residues. The germline CDR1 and CDR2 sequences are LGHNT and FRNRAP. This CDR3 reads CASGGQGQETQYF. CDR3 in DNA: TGTGCTAGTGGCGGACAGGGGCAAGAGACCCAGTACTTC.

The V gene is TRBV30, the J gene TRBJ1-6; no definite D call. The CDR3 is 15 amino acids. Trimming shortened V by 2 bases and J by 0 bases, and 8 bases separated the two germline ends. Germline V gives CDR1 GTSNPN, CDR2 SVGIG (reference sequence). CDR3 loop: CAWSSKRSYNSPLHF. The DNA for the CDR3 is TGTGCCTGGAGTTCAAAGCGCTCCTATAATTCACCCCTCCACTTT.

The table lists this clone with a few counts. The gene calls are TRBV11-3 and TRBJ2-1; D gene uncertain. CDR1 is SGHNT, CDR2 YENEEA, per germline. Trimming shortened V by 2 bases and J by 10 bases, and 12 bases separated the two germline ends. The CDR3 has 13 residues. This chain's CDR3 is CASSLYESMEQFF. In DNA, the CDR3 is TGTGCCAGCAGCTTATACGAGTCGATGGAGCAGTTCTTC.

The V gene is TRBV4-1, the J gene TRBJ1-2; D is possibly TRBD1 (6 bases). V was clipped by 4 bases and J by 10 bases, with 13 bases between them. Germline V gene lookup returns CDR1 MGHRA and CDR2 YSYEKL. This CDR3 spans 12 amino acids. The CDR3 reads CASSPEQGAYTF. The CDR3 DNA reads as TGCGCCAGCAGCCCCGAACAGGGAGCCTACACCTTC.

J is TRBJ1-2 and V is TRBV27; D gene ambiguous. This CDR3 has 13 amino acids. CDR1 and CDR2 (germline): MNHEY, SMNVEV (reference sequence). V shed 2 bases and J shed 2 bases, with 6 bases lying between them. The CDR3 spells CASSLRENYGYTF. CDR3 nucleotide sequence: TGTGCCAGCAGTTTAAGGGAGAACTATGGCTACACCTTC.

Only a few counts were recorded for this clone. The rearrangement links TRBV5-6 to TRBJ1-4, with 7 positions matching TRBD1. Germline V CDR1 and CDR2: SGHDT, YYEEEE. The trim removed 2 bases at V and 0 bases at J, leaving 4 bases unmatched. The CDR3 loop spans 16 amino acids. This chain's CDR3 is CASSLGQASTNEKLFF. Written as DNA, the CDR3 is TGTGCCAGCAGCTTAGGACAGGCATCAACTAATGAAAAACTGTTTTTT.

The chain couples TRBV6-5 to TRBJ2-1; TRBD1 matches at 8 bases. This CDR3 spans 15 amino acids. Germline V gives CDR1 MNHEY, CDR2 SVGAGI. V was clipped by 6 bases and J by 6 bases; unmatched bases: 10. CDR3 DNA sequence: TGTGCCAGCAGAGGTCGACAGGGGACCGGCAATGAGCAGTTCTTC. Protein sequence: CASRGRQGTGNEQFF.

Written as DNA, the CDR3 is TGTGCCACCAGTCCGGGAGGGTATAATTCACCCCTCCACTTT. It codes for CATSPGGYNSPLHF. V is TRBV24-1 and J is TRBJ1-6; D uncertain. V was shortened by 6 bases and J by 4 bases, with 9 bases between the two germline ends. CDR3 length: 14 residues. Germline-derived CDR1 and CDR2 are KGHDR and SFDVKD.

The chain combines TRBV7-9 with TRBJ2-1; no clear D gene. Looked up from germline, CDR1 is SEHNR and CDR2 is FQNEAQ (reference sequence). V was cut by 1 base and J by 0 bases, with 10 bases left in between. The CDR3 spans 16 residues. The CDR3 coding sequence is TGTGCCAGCAGCTTAGGGCCCAGATTCTCCTACAATGAGCAGTTCTTC. Amino acids: CASSLGPRFSYNEQFF.

V gene TRBV6-5 combines with J gene TRBJ1-6; tentative D call: TRBD1 (5 bases). This CDR3 contains 14 residues. The V end lost 3 bases, the J end lost 6 bases, and 9 bases lay between the germline ends. CDR1 and CDR2 (germline): MNHEY, SVGAGI. The CDR3 sequence: CASSYKTVNSPLHF. CDR3 coding DNA: TGTGCCAGCAGTTATAAGACAGTTAATTCACCCCTCCACTTT.

This chain connects TRBV7-8 to TRBJ1-2, with TRBD1 as a possible D gene (5 bases). Germline lookup yields CDR1 SGHVS and CDR2 FQNEAQ. Trimming shortened V by 0 bases and J by 0 bases, and 8 bases separated the two germline ends. This CDR3 contains 15 residues. This CDR3 reads CASSLALTANYGYTF. Here the CDR3 DNA reads TGTGCCAGCAGCTTAGCGTTGACAGCTAACTATGGCTACACCTTC.

This chain links TRBV7-9 with TRBJ2-1, with 13 bases fitting TRBD2. Germline assignment: CDR1 SEHNR and CDR2 FQNEAQ (reference sequence). The junction had 2 bases not matched to a gene; V was cut back by 1 base and J by 5 bases. The CDR3 spans 16 residues. The CDR3 DNA is TGTGCCAGCAGCTTAGGGGGACTAGCGGGAAACAATGAGCAGTTCTTC. Translating it yields CASSLGGLAGNNEQFF.

As DNA, the CDR3 is TGTGCCAGCGGGCAGGGGGACTACAATGAGCAGTTCTTC. Its protein product is CASGQGDYNEQFF. The genes are TRBV7-8 and TRBJ2-1; 7 bases line up with TRBD1. The length of the CDR3 is 13 residues. The V gene end was trimmed by 8 bases and the J gene end by 3 bases; junction bases not matched to a gene: 4. Per the germline V gene, CDR1 is SGHVS and CDR2 is FQNEAQ.

The CDR3 is CASSLGGALFF. CDR3 coding DNA: TGTGCCAGCAGTTTAGGTGGTGCGCTGTTTTTT. The chain combines TRBV12-3 or TRBV12-4 with TRBJ1-4; D is unclear. This CDR3 comprises 11 residues. V shed 1 base and J shed 14 bases, with 8 bases lying between them.

The chain employs TRBV9 and TRBJ2-7, with D possibly matching TRBD2 (5 bases). The germline gives CDR1 SGDLS, CDR2 YYNGEE. V was shortened by 0 bases and J by 7 bases, with 14 bases between the two germline ends. The CDR3 has 14 amino acids. The CDR3 spells CASSVAPGLGEQYF. CDR3 sequence (DNA): TGTGCCAGCAGCGTAGCTCCGGGATTGGGGGAGCAGTACTTC. The variable domain in full, completed from reference TRBV9 and TRBJ2-7, reads DSGVTQTPKHLITATGQRVTLRCSPRSGDLSVYWYQQSLDQGLQFLIQYYNGEERAKGNILERFSAQQFPDLHSELNLSSLELGDSALYFCASSVAPGLGEQYFGPGTRLTVT.

This clone was seen a handful of times. This chain connects TRBV15 to TRBJ2-6, with D unresolved. The CDR3 covers 15 residues. Trimming left V 4 bases short and J 3 bases short, with 10 bases between. Germline V gives CDR1 LNHNV, CDR2 YYDKDF (reference sequence). CDR3: CATSIGVGGANVLTF. CDR3 in DNA: TGTGCCACCAGCATAGGAGTGGGTGGGGCCAACGTCCTGACTTTC.

The chain links TRBV18 to TRBJ2-1, with 10 nucleotides matching TRBD1. The germline gives CDR1 KGHSH, CDR2 LQKENI. With V trimmed by 6 bases and J by 6 bases, 17 bases remained unmatched. The CDR3 is 18 amino acids. DNA of the CDR3: TGTGCCAGCTCCCCCGGGACAGGGGCCGGACTAGGGGGCAATGAGCAGTTCTTC. It translates to CASSPGTGAGLGGNEQFF.

CDR3 sequence reads: CARTPSPPTPFRYEKLFF. CDR3 coding DNA: TGTGCCAGGACTCCTTCCCCTCCCACGCCATTCAGATATGAAAAACTGTTTTTT. This rearrangement joins TRBV6-4 to TRBJ1-4; D gene unclear. CDR1 is MRHNA, CDR2 SNTAGT, per germline. Trimming cost V 9 bases and J 6 bases, with 29 bases left between them. The CDR3 covers 18 residues.

This clone was detected only once. The rearrangement joins TRBV7-2 to TRBJ2-3; 12 positions agree with TRBD2. After removal of 0 bases from V and 2 bases from J, the junction contained 9 bases not matched to a gene. Per germline, CDR1 SGHTA and CDR2 FQGNSA. The CDR3 runs 19 residues. Here the CDR3 DNA reads TGTGCCAGCAGCTTAGCGGGACGAGCTAGCGGGAGGGACACAGATACGCAGTATTTT. Its translation: CASSLAGRASGRDTDTQYF.

This clone has only a few counts. The J gene is TRBJ2-1, the V gene TRBV9; D unresolved. This CDR3 is built from 13 residues. Trimming left V 4 bases short and J 8 bases short, with 13 bases between. Germline V gene sequence: CDR1 SGDLS, CDR2 YYNGEE. The CDR3: CASSPGPRDEQFF. In nucleotides, the CDR3 is TGTGCCAGCAGCCCCGGTCCCCGGGATGAGCAGTTCTTC.